These 18 T cell receptor beta chains share one sample of origin, sequenced in a study of cytomegalovirus exposure and HLA in healthy donors. The study ran its PCR with 60 Vbeta and 13 Jbeta primers. Clones were read by immunoSEQ multiplex PCR, and TCRdb kept only the in-frame ones, dropping some. The repertoire includes 150,000 to 200,000 clones, around 62% of them detected once, and around 2.9% sits in the top ten. The material sequenced was PBMCs. The receptor source for this set is a man aged 40-55 years in good health and CMV-seronegative.

This clone came up once. The chain links TRBV29-1 to TRBJ2-7; 7 positions match TRBD2. Germline assignment: CDR1 SQVTM and CDR2 ANQGSEA. There are 14 residues in the CDR3. J gave up 6 bases and V 6 bases, and 14 bases lay outside the gene matches. The CDR3 sequence: CSVAGVGVSGEQYF. CDR3 nucleotide sequence: TGCAGCGTCGCGGGGGTAGGGGTATCCGGCGAGCAGTACTTC.

The chain links TRBV7-2 to TRBJ2-7; 10 nucleotides align to TRBD1. CDR3 length: 18 residues. J gave up 0 bases and V 2 bases, and 10 bases lay outside the gene matches. Looked up from germline, CDR1 is SGHTA and CDR2 is FQGNSA. The CDR3 bases are TGTGCCAGCAGCTTAAAGGCCACAGGGACAGGGGCCTCCTACGAGCAGTACTTC. Translation gives CASSLKATGTGASYEQYF.

The CDR3 DNA follows: TGTGCCAGCAGCTTATTGAACCCAGGGAGCAATCAGCCCCAGCATTTT. This sequence encodes CASSLLNPGSNQPQHF. The genes are TRBV7-8 and TRBJ1-5; possibly TRBD1 for D (5 bases). V was clipped by 2 bases and J by 1 base, with 12 bases between them. CDR1 is SGHVS, CDR2 FQNEAQ, per germline. This CDR3 has 16 amino acids.

The chain combines TRBV7-2 with TRBJ2-1; 8 positions match TRBD2. Germline CDR1 SGHTA, CDR2 FQGNSA. Trimming at V came to 5 bases and at J to 2 bases, leaving 5 bases not matched to a gene. The CDR3 is 15 amino acids. The chain's CDR3 is CASSTAGGAYNEQFF. DNA for the CDR3: TGTGCCAGCAGCACCGCCGGGGGGGCCTACAATGAGCAGTTCTTC.

The rearrangement links TRBV7-8 to TRBJ1-2; 7 bases are a match to TRBD1. Germline V gives CDR1 SGHVS, CDR2 FQNEAQ. CDR3 length: 15 residues. After removal of 4 bases from V and 2 bases from J, the junction contained 7 bases not matched to a gene. CDR3 nucleotides: TGTGCCAGCAGCTCGAGGACAGGACCCAACTATGGCTACACCTTC. This gives the protein CASSSRTGPNYGYTF.

The rearrangement links TRBV7-2 to TRBJ1-2; D is unresolved. The germline V gene encodes CDR1 SGHTA and CDR2 FQGNSA. The CDR3 consists of 12 residues. Between the trimmed V and J ends, which lost 4 bases and 7 bases, there was a span of 10 bases. CDR3 in DNA: TGTGCCAGCAGCTCTGTCGGGAGTGGCTACACCTTC. It is translated as CASSSVGSGYTF.

V usage is TRBV15 and J usage is TRBJ2-3; no clear D. Deletions cut 2 bases from V and 5 bases from J, with 2 bases between. The CDR3 has 11 amino acids. Germline assignment: CDR1 LNHNV and CDR2 YYDKDF (reference sequence). CDR3 loop: CATSRRDTQYF. DNA of the CDR3: TGTGCCACCAGCAGACGAGATACGCAGTATTTT.

V usage is TRBV5-1 and J usage is TRBJ1-2; 11 nucleotides agree with TRBD1. Germline CDR1 SGHRS, CDR2 YFSETQ. Trimming removed 4 bases from V and 9 bases from J; junction bases left unmatched: 5. This CDR3 region has 13 residues. The CDR3 nucleotides are TGCGCCAGCAGCCCGGGACAGGGGGAGAGCTACACCTTC. This translates into CASSPGQGESYTF.

CDR3 DNA: TGCGCCAGCACCACAAAGGAGCGGGACAGGGCGAACACAGATACGCAGTATTTT. As protein: CASTTKERDRANTDTQYF. This sequence joins TRBV23-1 and TRBJ2-3, with TRBD1 identical over 9 bases. TRBV23-1 has ORF status, its function being uncertain. The CDR3 has 18 residues. Unmatched junction bases numbered 16, after V lost 7 bases and J lost 2 bases.

The chain links TRBV5-4 to TRBJ2-3, with a possible D match to TRBD1 (6 bases). Per the germline V gene, CDR1 is SGHNT and CDR2 is YYREEE (reference sequence). The CDR3 covers 15 residues. V lost 6 bases and J 1 base, leaving 15 bases between the germline ends. The CDR3 bases are TGTGCCAGCATCGGCAGGGGATCGGGCACAGATACGCAGTATTTT. It yields the protein CASIGRGSGTDTQYF.

This chain uses TRBV6-5 with TRBJ1-1; unclear D gene. Trimming took off 7 bases at V and 4 bases at J, with 13 bases between the two ends. The CDR3 sequence is 13 residues long. Per the germline V gene, CDR1 is MNHEY and CDR2 is SVGAGI. CDR3 coding DNA: TGTGCCAGCACCGAAAAGGAGGTCACTGAAGCTTTCTTT. Its translation is CASTEKEVTEAFF.

The rearrangement joins TRBV7-2 to TRBJ2-5, with a tentative D call TRBD2 (5 bases). With 3 bases removed from V and 11 bases from J, the gap between germline ends came to 22 bases. The germline gives CDR1 SGHTA, CDR2 FQGNSA. The CDR3 runs to 15 residues. The CDR3 nucleotides read TGTGCCAGCAGCTTCCCATTGGACTCTTATGCTGTGCAGTACTTC. It translates to CASSFPLDSYAVQYF.

The chain is built from TRBV27 and TRBJ2-1, with D perhaps matching TRBD1 (5 bases). CDR1 is MNHEY and CDR2 is SMNVEV in the germline V gene (reference sequence). V lost 3 bases, J lost 0 bases, and 6 bases lay in between. This CDR3 has 14 amino acids. This CDR3 is CASSLDISYNEQFF. For the CDR3, the DNA is TGTGCCAGCAGTTTGGACATCTCCTACAATGAGCAGTTCTTC.

The chain joins TRBV18 to TRBJ2-3; 12 bases match TRBD2. Germline values: CDR1 KGHSH, CDR2 LQKENI. This CDR3 contains 17 residues. Germline trimming cut 4 bases from V and 5 bases from J; bases unmatched to any gene: 10. Here the CDR3 DNA reads TGTGCCAGCTCACATGGGAGACTAGCGGGAGCGGTAGATACGCAGTATTTT. Translation gives CASSHGRLAGAVDTQYF.

The chain employs TRBV5-1 and TRBJ1-4; TRBD1 agrees at 9 bases. CDR1 SGHRS and CDR2 YFSETQ come from the germline V gene. CDR3 length: 15 residues. J gave up 6 bases and V 4 bases, and 7 bases lay outside the gene matches. Here the CDR3 DNA reads TGCGCCAGCAGCGGGACAGGGAGGAAGGATGAAAAACTGTTTTTT. Its translation: CASSGTGRKDEKLFF.

V and J are TRBV5-1 and TRBJ1-4, with unresolved D. From germline, CDR1 is SGHRS and CDR2 YFSETQ. The CDR3 sequence is 13 residues long. V was clipped by 4 bases and J by 7 bases, with 11 bases between them. The CDR3 DNA sequence: TGCGCCAGCAGCCCAAACAGTGGTGAAAAACTGTTTTTT. This sequence encodes CASSPNSGEKLFF.

The table lists this clone with a few counts. V usage is TRBV5-6 and J usage is TRBJ1-5, with 7 bases identical to TRBD1. Unmatched junction bases numbered 4, after V lost 1 base and J lost 3 bases. This CDR3 spans 15 amino acids. Looked up from germline, CDR1 is SGHDT and CDR2 is YYEEEE. Written as DNA, the CDR3 is TGTGCCAGCAGCTTGCGGGACAGCGACAATCAGCCCCAGCATTTT. This sequence encodes CASSLRDSDNQPQHF.

V and J are TRBV16 and TRBJ1-5; D not resolved. Germline V CDR1 and CDR2: KGHSY, FQNENV. Trimming stripped 0 bases from V and 5 bases from J, with 11 bases between. The CDR3 is 15 amino acids. The CDR3 nucleotides are TGTGCCAGCAGCCAATCAGAAAGCTCCTATCAGCCCCAGCATTTT. This encodes CASSQSESSYQPQHF.